The next 17 T cell receptor beta chains were all read from a single sample in a study of blood T cell repertoires in COVID-19 (TCRdb year 2020). Libraries were made using the immunoSEQ multiplex PCR assay. As stored in TCRdb, this immuneACCESS dataset retains in-frame rearrangements with V and J assigned. A fraction of the clones does not appear; measured against another copy, unresolved V genes explain less than half of the discrepancy, and the remainder lacks a known reason. Here the sample has 140,000 to 150,000 clones; under 90% occur a single time. Around 45% of the sample rests with the top ten. The specimen was peripheral blood. Receptors originate from a human donor in a cohort sampled during active COVID-19.

The chain is built from TRBV24-1 and TRBJ2-1; 9 bases are a match to TRBD1. The CDR3 runs to 15 residues. The germline CDR1 and CDR2 sequences are KGHDR and SFDVKD. Trimming cost V 6 bases and J 7 bases; bases outside gene matches: 9. The CDR3 loop reads CATSPRDRGGNEQFF. The CDR3 region has the DNA TGTGCCACCAGTCCCCGTGACAGGGGGGGAAATGAGCAGTTCTTC.

The chain recombines TRBV11-2 with TRBJ2-5; D unresolved. The ends were cut back, 4 bases at V and 0 bases at J, with 6 bases in the middle. Germline CDR1 SGHAT, CDR2 FQNNGV. The length of the CDR3 is 13 residues. The CDR3 DNA is TGTGCCAGCAGCTGGGCTTACCAAGAGACCCAGTACTTC. This sequence encodes CASSWAYQETQYF.

This chain uses TRBV21-1 with TRBJ2-7; the table's D gene call, TRBD2, was not cross checked with the DNA. TRBV21-1 constitutes a pseudogene. CDR3 length: 18 amino acids. The CDR3 reads CASRRGTSGSSSSYEQYV. CDR3 coding DNA: TGTGCCAGCAGGCGGGGGACTAGCGGGTCCTCAAGCTCCTACGAGCAGTACGTC.

The chain couples TRBV11-2 to TRBJ1-3; D gene ambiguous. The CDR3 is 16 amino acids. In germline, CDR1 is SGHAT, CDR2 FQNNGV. Trimming shortened V by 0 bases and J by 0 bases, and 9 bases separated the two germline ends. The CDR3, as DNA: TGTGCCAGCAGCTTAGAATACGGGTCCTCTGGAAACACCATATATTTT. It translates to CASSLEYGSSGNTIYF.

The chain joins TRBV19 to TRBJ2-5, with D perhaps TRBD2 (6 bases). CDR3 length: 14 residues. CDR1 is LNHDA and CDR2 is SQIVND in the germline V gene (reference sequence). V dropped 4 bases and J dropped 4 bases, with 13 bases sitting between them. The CDR3 DNA reads TGTGCCAGTAGTACGACTAGATTAGTAGAGACCCAGTACTTC. Its protein is CASSTTRLVETQYF.

V is TRBV7-9 and J is TRBJ2-1; the D is unclear. The germline V gene has CDR1 SEHNR and CDR2 FQNEAQ (reference sequence). CDR3 length equals 14 residues. Trimming pared 1 base from V and 6 bases from J, leaving 10 bases between. The CDR3 region is CASSLGEIGNEQFF. The CDR3 coding sequence is TGTGCCAGCAGCTTAGGCGAGATTGGCAATGAGCAGTTCTTC. Complete variable domain (other parts from reference TRBV7-9 and TRBJ2-1): DTGVSQNPRHKITKRGQNVTFRCDPISEHNRLYWYRQTLGQGPEFLTYFQNEAQLEKSRLLSDRFSAERPKGSFSTLEIQRTEQGDSAMYLCASSLGEIGNEQFFGPGTRLTVL.

This chain connects TRBV11-2 to TRBJ2-6; 12 nucleotides align to TRBD1. Germline CDR1 is SGHAT and CDR2 is FQNNGV. The CDR3 runs to 18 residues. V lost 1 base, J lost 0 bases, and 1 base stayed unmatched. The CDR3 here is CASSLGGQGASGANVLTF. CDR3 sequence (DNA): TGTGCCAGCAGCTTAGGGGGACAGGGGGCCTCTGGGGCCAACGTCCTGACTTTC.

The V and J genes are TRBV3-1 (or the pseudogene TRBV3-2) and TRBJ2-3; no clear D. The length of the CDR3 is 13 residues. Germline assignment: CDR1 LGHDT and CDR2 YNNKEL (reference sequence). V lost 2 bases and J 2 bases, leaving 5 bases between the germline ends. CDR3 amino acids: CASSQYYTDTQYF. The CDR3 nucleotides read TGTGCCAGCAGCCAATACTACACAGATACGCAGTATTTT.

This rearrangement joins TRBV6-6 to TRBJ2-7; no clear D gene. The germline CDR1 and CDR2 sequences are MNHNY and SVGAGI (reference sequence). V was pared by 6 bases and J by 4 bases, with 13 bases between. The CDR3 runs 13 residues. CDR3: CASRNSESYEQYF. The DNA for the CDR3 is TGTGCCAGCAGGAACTCTGAATCTTACGAGCAGTACTTC.

This clone was seen once. This sequence joins TRBV11-2 and TRBJ2-2; D is unresolved. CDR1 and CDR2 from the germline V gene are SGHAT and FQNNGV. The CDR3 has 12 residues. V was shortened by 1 base and J by 8 bases, with 5 bases between the two germline ends. The CDR3 coding sequence is TGTGCCAGCAGCTTAGTCAGAGGGGAGCTGTTTTTT. It codes for CASSLVRGELFF.

This clone was found a few times. Other DNA variants within this sample encode the same CDR3. The chain uses TRBV5-1 and TRBJ1-3; TRBD1 might be the D (6 bases). The CDR3 spans 15 residues. Trimming shortened V by 0 bases and J by 4 bases, and 11 bases separated the two germline ends. Germline-derived CDR1 and CDR2 are SGHRS and YFSETQ. CDR3 loop: CASSLVQGGGNTIYF. The CDR3 DNA sequence: TGCGCCAGCAGCTTGGTACAGGGCGGCGGAAACACCATATATTTT.

This chain connects TRBV6-1 to TRBJ2-1; 10 bases are a match to TRBD1. Per the germline V gene, CDR1 is MNHNS and CDR2 is SASEGT. The CDR3 runs to 15 residues. With 6 bases clipped from V and 8 bases from J, the junction kept 10 bases outside the gene matches. The CDR3 loop reads CASSTMTGGADEQFF. The CDR3 nucleotides are TGTGCCAGCAGCACAATGACAGGGGGCGCGGATGAGCAGTTCTTC.

The chain couples TRBV4-2 to TRBJ2-5; TRBD1 agrees at 7 bases. CDR3 size: 14 residues. J was trimmed by 1 base and V by 5 bases; bases with no gene match: 4. Germline V gene data show CDR1 as LGHNA and CDR2 as YNFKEQ. Here the CDR3 reads CASSSDRLQETQYF. The CDR3 nucleotides are TGTGCCAGCAGCTCGGACAGGCTCCAAGAGACCCAGTACTTC.

The chain carries TRBV6-2 or TRBV6-3 and TRBJ2-7, with D maybe TRBD1 (6 bases). The CDR3 covers 13 residues. V lost 2 bases to trimming and J lost 2 bases, with 7 bases between them. Per germline, CDR1 MNHEY and CDR2 SVGEGT. CDR3 region: CASSYQGPYEQYF. The CDR3 coding sequence is TGTGCCAGCAGTTACCAGGGGCCCTACGAGCAGTACTTC.

This sequence joins TRBV6-5 and TRBJ1-1, with a possible D match to TRBD1 (5 bases). CDR1 is MNHEY, CDR2 SVGAGI, per germline. Trimming removed 6 bases from V and 1 base from J, with 12 bases in between. This CDR3 is 14 amino acids long. The CDR3 bases are TGTGCCAGCAGGGACATGAATAAGAACACTGAAGCTTTCTTT. Translating gives CASRDMNKNTEAFF.

This clone was counted a single time. This chain links TRBV6-6 with TRBJ2-2; 11 bases align to TRBD1. The CDR3 loop spans 15 amino acids. Germline V gene data show CDR1 as MNHNY and CDR2 as SVGAGI (reference sequence). V lost 2 bases to trimming and J lost 5 bases; unmatched junction nucleotides: 1. The CDR3 here is CASSYGTGGTGELFF. The CDR3 DNA is TGTGCCAGCAGTTACGGGACAGGGGGAACCGGGGAGCTGTTTTTT.

V is TRBV3-1 (or the pseudogene TRBV3-2) and J is TRBJ2-1, with 8 bases matching TRBD1. The CDR3 contains 15 residues. J gave up 8 bases and V 4 bases, and 10 bases lay outside the gene matches. Germline loops: CDR1 LGHDT, CDR2 YNNKEL (reference sequence). The CDR3 is CASSLDRGAYHEQFF. In DNA form, the CDR3 reads TGTGCCAGCAGCCTTGACAGGGGCGCATACCATGAGCAGTTCTTC.